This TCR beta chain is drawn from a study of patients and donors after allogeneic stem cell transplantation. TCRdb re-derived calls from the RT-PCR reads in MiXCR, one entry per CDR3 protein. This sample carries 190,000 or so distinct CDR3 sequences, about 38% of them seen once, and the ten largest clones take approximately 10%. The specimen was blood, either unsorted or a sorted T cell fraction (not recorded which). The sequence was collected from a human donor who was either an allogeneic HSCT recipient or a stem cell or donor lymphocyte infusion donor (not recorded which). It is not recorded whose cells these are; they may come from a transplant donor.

CDR3 sequence reads: CASSHGTSGSTDTQYF. DNA for the CDR3: TGTGCCAGCAGCCATGGGACTAGCGGCAGCACAGATACGCAGTATTTT. This sequence joins TRBV4-2 and TRBJ2-3; 11 positions match TRBD2. Germline CDR1 is LGHNA and CDR2 is YNFKEQ. The V gene end was trimmed by 3 bases and the J gene end by 0 bases; junction bases not matched to a gene: 2. The CDR3 has 16 residues.